Detailed here is one TCR beta chain. Its matching antigen is unknown. The entry originates in a study of T cell responses to AZD1222 COVID-19 vaccine. Notes on the study in general: Repertoires in all cases were sampled only once the peak T cell response had passed. Baseline seropositives among AZD1222 recipients totaled only five to seven.

There are 15 residues in the CDR3. Trimming cost V 2 bases and J 4 bases, with 14 bases left between them. Germline CDR1 and CDR2: MNHEY and SMNVEV (reference sequence). Sequenced by immunoSEQ multiplex PCR; TCRdb stores in-frame clones only, minus some. This table has tens of thousands of clones, over 80% appearing once. The chain combines TRBV27 with TRBJ1-2; perhaps TRBD1 as D (5 bases). Material: peripheral blood, obtained on day 0 of MenACWY control vaccination. The clonotype was recovered from an adult in good health. CDR3 loop: CASSLRPPRGYGYTF. In DNA form, the CDR3 reads TGTGCCAGCAGTTTAAGGCCACCAAGGGGCTATGGCTACACCTTC.